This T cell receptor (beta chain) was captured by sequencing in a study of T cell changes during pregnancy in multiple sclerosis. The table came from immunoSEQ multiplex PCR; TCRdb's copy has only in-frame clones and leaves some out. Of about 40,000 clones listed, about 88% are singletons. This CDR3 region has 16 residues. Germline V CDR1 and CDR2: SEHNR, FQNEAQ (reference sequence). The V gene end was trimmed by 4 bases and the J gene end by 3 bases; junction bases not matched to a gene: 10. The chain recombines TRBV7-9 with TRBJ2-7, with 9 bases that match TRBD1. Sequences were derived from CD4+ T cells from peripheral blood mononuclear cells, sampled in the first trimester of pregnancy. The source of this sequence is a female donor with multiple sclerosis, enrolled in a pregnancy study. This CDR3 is CASSSRQGVVNYEQYF. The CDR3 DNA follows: TGTGCCAGCAGCTCACGACAGGGGGTGGTGAACTACGAGCAGTACTTC.